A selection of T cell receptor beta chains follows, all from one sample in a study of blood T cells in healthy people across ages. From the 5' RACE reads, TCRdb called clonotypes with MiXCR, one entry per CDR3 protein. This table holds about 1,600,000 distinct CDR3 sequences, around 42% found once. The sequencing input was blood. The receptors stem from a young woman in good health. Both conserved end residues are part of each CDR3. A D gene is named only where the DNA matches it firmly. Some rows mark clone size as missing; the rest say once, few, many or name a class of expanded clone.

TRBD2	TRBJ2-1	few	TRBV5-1	TGTGCCAGCAGCTCGAGCGGGAGCGGGTACAATGAGCAGTTCTTC	CASSSSGSGYNEQFF
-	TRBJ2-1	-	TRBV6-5	TGTGCCAGCAGTTACAGGGGCTTTGGCAGCAACAATGAGCAGTTCTTC	CASSYRGFGSNNEQFF
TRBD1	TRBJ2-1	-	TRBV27	TGTGCCAGCAGGATCCGGGACAGAAAGTACAATGAGCAGTTCTTC	CASRIRDRKYNEQFF
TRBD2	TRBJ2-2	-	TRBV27	TGTGCCTTTCCCTCCCCGGGAGCGGGGGGGACCGGGGAGCTGTTTTTT	CAFPSPGAGGTGELFF
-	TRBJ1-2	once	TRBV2	TGTGCCAGCAGTGAAATCCGGGGCCATGGCTACACCTTC	CASSEIRGHGYTF
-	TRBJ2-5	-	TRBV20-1	TGCAGTGCTAGTCAGATCCAAGAGACCCAGTACTTC	CSASQIQETQYF
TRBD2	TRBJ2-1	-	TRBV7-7	TGTGCCAGCAGTCCACTTGGACTAGCCTCGGGAGGAGACTCCTACAATGAGCAGTTCTTC	CASSPLGLASGGDSYNEQFF
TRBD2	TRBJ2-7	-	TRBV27	TGTGCCAGCATGCGGGGGGCGGAGGATGAGCAGTACTTC	CASMRGAEDEQYF
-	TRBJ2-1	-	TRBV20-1	TGCAGTGCTAACAGGGAACATGAGCAGTTCTTC	CSANREHEQFF
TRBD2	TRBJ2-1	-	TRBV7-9	TGTGCCAGCAGCCAAGCGGGAGGGCAGAATGAGCAGTTCTTC	CASSQAGGQNEQFF
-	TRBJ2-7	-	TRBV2	TGTGCCAGCCTTTCCCCCACCCAGGGTCCCTACGAGCAGTACTTC	CASLSPTQGPYEQYF
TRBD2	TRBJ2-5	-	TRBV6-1	TGTGCCAGCAATGGAAGACTAGCAACCCAGTACTTC	CASNGRLATQYF
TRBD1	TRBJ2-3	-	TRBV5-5	TGTGCCAGCAGCTTGGCCATGAGACAGGGCTTCGGTGACACAGATACGCAGTATTTT	CASSLAMRQGFGDTDTQYF
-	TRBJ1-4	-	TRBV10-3	TGTGCCATCAGTGACGGGGGCTTTAATGAAAAACTGTTTTTT	CAISDGGFNEKLFF
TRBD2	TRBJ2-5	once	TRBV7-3	TGTGCCAGCAGTCAGGGACTAGCGGACGAAGAGACCCAGTACTTC	CASSQGLADEETQYF
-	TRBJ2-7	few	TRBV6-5	TGTGCCAGCAGTTACTCCAGACAGTACTACGAGCAGTACTTC	CASSYSRQYYEQYF
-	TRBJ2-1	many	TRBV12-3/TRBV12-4	TGTGCCAGCAGTTTAGGCTCAGGGGCGTACAATGAGCAGTTCTTC	CASSLGSGAYNEQFF
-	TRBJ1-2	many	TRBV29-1	TGCAGCGTTGAGTTAAGGTCCCGGTATGGCTACACCTTC	CSVELRSRYGYTF
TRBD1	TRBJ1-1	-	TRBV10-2	TGCGCCAGCAGTGGGGACAGGGGGCTACGGGCTTTCTTT	CASSGDRGLRAFF
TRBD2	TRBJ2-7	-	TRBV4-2	TGTGCCAGCAGCCAAGATTTAGCGGGACTGTACAATGAGCAGTACTTC	CASSQDLAGLYNEQYF
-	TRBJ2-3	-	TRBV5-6	TGTGCCAGCAGGCAGTGGGGGGTCGATACGCAGTATTTT	CASRQWGVDTQYF
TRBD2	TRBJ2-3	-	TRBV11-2	TGTGCCAGCAGCAAAGGACCACTAGCGGGTTCTACAGATACGCAGTATTTT	CASSKGPLAGSTDTQYF
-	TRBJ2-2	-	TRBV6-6	TGTGCCAGCAGTTATCAAGGGGAGCTGTTTTTT	CASSYQGELFF
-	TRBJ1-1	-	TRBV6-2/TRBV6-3	TGTGCCAGCAGTTACCCCCTTGCTGCCAACACTGAAGCTTTCTTT	CASSYPLAANTEAFF
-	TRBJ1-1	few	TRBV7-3	TGTGCCAGCAGCTCGTATAACACTGAAGCTTTCTTT	CASSSYNTEAFF
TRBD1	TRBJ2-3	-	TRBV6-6	TGTGCCAGCAGTTGGCCGGGACAGGGTGTAGATACGCAGTATTTT	CASSWPGQGVDTQYF
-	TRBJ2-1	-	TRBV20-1	TGCAGTGCTAGAGGTACGGGAATTGGAGAGCAGTTCTTC	CSARGTGIGEQFF
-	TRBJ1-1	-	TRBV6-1	TGTGCCAGCAGTGAAGGTTTTGGGGCTGAAGCTTTCTTT	CASSEGFGAEAFF
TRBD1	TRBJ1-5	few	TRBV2	TGTGCCAGCAGTGAAATGGGACAGGGGGGCCTATATAGCAATCAGCCCCAGCATTTT	CASSEMGQGGLYSNQPQHF
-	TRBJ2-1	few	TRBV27	TGTGCCAGCAGTTCCTCGAACAGCTCCTACAATGAGCAGTTCTTC	CASSSSNSSYNEQFF
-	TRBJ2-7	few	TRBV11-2	TGTGCCAGCAGCCTAGGACTGAAAAACTACGAGCAGTACTTC	CASSLGLKNYEQYF
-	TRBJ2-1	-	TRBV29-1	TGCAGCGCTGAAGATCCCCGGACAATCAGAATTTCGTTCTTC	CSAEDPRTIRISFF
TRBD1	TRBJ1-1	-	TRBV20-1	TGCAGTGCTATAGATCAAACAGGGGGCAACACTGAAGCTTTCTTT	CSAIDQTGGNTEAFF
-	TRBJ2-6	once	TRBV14	TGTGCCAGCAGCCAAGAAGGCGTATCCGGGGCCAACGTCCTGACTTTC	CASSQEGVSGANVLTF
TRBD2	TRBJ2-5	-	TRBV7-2	TGTGCCAGCAGCTCCGGGACTAGCCTCCAAGAGACCCAGTACTTC	CASSSGTSLQETQYF